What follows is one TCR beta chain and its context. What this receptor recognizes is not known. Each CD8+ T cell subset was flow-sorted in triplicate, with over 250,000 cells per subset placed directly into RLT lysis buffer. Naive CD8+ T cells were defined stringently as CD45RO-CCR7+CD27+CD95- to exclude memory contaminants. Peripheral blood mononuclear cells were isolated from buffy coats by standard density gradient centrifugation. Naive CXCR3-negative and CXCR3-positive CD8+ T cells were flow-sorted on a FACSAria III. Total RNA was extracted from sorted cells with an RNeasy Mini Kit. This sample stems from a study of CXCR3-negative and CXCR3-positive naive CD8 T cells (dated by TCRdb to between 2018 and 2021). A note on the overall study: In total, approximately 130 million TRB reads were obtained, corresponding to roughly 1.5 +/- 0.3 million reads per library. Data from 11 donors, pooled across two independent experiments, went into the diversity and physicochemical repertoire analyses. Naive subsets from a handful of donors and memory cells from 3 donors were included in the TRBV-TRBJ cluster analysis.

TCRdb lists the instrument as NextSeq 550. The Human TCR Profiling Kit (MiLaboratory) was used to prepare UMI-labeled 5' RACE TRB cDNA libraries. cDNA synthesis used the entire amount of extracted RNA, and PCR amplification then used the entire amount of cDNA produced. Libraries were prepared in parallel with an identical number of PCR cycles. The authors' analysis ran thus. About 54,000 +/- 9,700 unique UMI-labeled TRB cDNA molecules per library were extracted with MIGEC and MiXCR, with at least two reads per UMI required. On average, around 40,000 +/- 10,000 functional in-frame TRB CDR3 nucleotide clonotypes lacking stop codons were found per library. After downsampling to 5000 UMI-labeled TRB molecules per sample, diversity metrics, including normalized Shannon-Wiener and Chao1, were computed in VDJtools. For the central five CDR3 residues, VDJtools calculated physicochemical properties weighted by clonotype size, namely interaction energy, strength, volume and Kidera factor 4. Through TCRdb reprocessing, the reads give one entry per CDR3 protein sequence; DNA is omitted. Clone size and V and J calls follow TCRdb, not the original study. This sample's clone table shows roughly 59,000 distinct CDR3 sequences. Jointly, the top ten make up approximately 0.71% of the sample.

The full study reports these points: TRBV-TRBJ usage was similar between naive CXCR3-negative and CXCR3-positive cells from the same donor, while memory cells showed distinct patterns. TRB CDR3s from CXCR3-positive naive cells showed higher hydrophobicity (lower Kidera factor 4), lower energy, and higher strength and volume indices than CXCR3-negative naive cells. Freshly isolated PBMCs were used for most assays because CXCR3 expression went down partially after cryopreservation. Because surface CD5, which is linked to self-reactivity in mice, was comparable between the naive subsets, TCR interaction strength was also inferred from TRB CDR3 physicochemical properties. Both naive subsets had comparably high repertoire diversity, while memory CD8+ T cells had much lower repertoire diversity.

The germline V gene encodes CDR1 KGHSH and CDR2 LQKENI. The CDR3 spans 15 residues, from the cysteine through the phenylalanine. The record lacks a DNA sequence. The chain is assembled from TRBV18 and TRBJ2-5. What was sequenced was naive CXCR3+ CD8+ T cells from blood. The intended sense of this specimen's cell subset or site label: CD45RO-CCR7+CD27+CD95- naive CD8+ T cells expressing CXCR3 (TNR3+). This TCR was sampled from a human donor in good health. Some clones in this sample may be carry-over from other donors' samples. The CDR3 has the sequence CASSPLRLDQETQYF.